The 3 T cell receptor beta chains below were found in one sample sequenced in a study of cytomegalovirus exposure and HLA in healthy donors. TCRdb's copy holds only in-frame clones and misses some; the assay was immunoSEQ multiplex PCR. Of 110,000 or so clones in the sample, 88% are singletons; the top ten hold less than 2%. Material for sequencing was PBMCs. Receptors originate from a man aged 18 to 29 in good health and CMV-seronegative.

The chain combines TRBV6-1 with TRBJ1-3; D remains ambiguous. Germline CDR1 MNHNS, CDR2 SASEGT. V was pared by 11 bases and J by 2 bases, with 13 bases between. This CDR3 contains 13 residues. The CDR3 bases are TGTGCCTACGACGAGGGCCCTGGAAACACCATATATTTT. Translated, it gives CAYDEGPGNTIYF.

The CDR3 loop is CASSFHAAGMFF. CDR3 DNA: TGTGCCAGCAGCTTCCACGCAGCAGGGATGTTCTTC. The rearrangement uses TRBV7-2 and TRBJ2-1, with a tentative D call TRBD1 (5 bases). V gave up 3 bases and J gave up 15 bases, with 15 bases separating them. Germline CDR1 reads SGHTA; CDR2 reads FQGNSA. CDR3 size: 12 residues.

The chain is built from TRBV5-1 and TRBJ1-4, with D perhaps TRBD1 (6 bases). The V gene lost 0 bases and the J gene lost 4 bases, with 19 bases spanning the gap. CDR1 SGHRS and CDR2 YFSETQ come from the germline V gene. The CDR3 spans 18 residues. The CDR3 loop reads CASSLALGAVGYNEKLFF. The CDR3 nucleotides are TGCGCCAGCAGCTTGGCCCTGGGGGCTGTTGGGTATAATGAAAAACTGTTTTTT.